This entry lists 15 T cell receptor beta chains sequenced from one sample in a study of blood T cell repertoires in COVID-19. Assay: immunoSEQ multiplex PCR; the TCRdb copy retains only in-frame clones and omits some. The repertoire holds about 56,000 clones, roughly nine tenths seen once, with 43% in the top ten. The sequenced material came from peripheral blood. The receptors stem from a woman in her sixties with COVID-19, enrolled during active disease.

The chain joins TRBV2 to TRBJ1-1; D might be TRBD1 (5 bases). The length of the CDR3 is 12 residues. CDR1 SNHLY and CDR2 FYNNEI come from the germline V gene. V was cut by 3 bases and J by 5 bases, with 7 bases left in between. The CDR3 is CASSEGGTEAFF. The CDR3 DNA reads TGTGCCAGCAGTGAGGGGGGGACTGAAGCTTTCTTT.

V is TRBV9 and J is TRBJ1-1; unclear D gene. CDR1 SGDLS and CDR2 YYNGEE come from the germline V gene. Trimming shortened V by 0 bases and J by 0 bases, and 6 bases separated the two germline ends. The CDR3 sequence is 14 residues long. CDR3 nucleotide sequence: TGTGCCAGCAGCGTAGGACATATGAACACTGAAGCTTTCTTT. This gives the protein CASSVGHMNTEAFF. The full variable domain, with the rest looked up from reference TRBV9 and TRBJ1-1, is DSGVTQTPKHLITATGQRVTLRCSPRSGDLSVYWYQQSLDQGLQFLIQYYNGEERAKGNILERFSAQQFPDLHSELNLSSLELGDSALYFCASSVGHMNTEAFFGQGTRLTVV.

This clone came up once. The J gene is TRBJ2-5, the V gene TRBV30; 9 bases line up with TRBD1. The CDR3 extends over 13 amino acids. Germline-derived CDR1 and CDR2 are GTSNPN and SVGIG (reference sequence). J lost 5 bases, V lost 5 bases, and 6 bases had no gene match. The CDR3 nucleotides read TGTGCCTGGGAAACAGGGGGCCGGGAGACCCAGTACTTC. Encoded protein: CAWETGGRETQYF.

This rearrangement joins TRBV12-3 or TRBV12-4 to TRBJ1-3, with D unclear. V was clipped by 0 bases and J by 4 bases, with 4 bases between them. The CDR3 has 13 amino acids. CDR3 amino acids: CASSLAGGNTIYF. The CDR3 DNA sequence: TGTGCCAGCAGTTTAGCGGGCGGAAACACCATATATTTT.

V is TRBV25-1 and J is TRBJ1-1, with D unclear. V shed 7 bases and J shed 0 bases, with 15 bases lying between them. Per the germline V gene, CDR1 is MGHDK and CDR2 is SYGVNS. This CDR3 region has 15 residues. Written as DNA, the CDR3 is TGTGCCAGCACCCCCGAGGGCTCTATGAACACTGAAGCTTTCTTT. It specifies CASTPEGSMNTEAFF.

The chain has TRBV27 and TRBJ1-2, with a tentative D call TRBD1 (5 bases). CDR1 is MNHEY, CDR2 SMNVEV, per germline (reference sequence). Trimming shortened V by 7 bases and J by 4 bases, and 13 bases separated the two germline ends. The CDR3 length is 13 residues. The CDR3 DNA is TGTGCCAGCAAAAGGCAGGGCGGCTATGGCTACACCTTC. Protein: CASKRQGGYGYTF.

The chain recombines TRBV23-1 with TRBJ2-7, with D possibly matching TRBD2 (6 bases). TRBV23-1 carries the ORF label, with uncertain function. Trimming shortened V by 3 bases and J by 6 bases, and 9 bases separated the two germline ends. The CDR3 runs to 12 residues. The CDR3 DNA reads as TGCGCCAGCAGTCAGCGGGGCTGCGAGCAGTACTTC. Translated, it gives CASSQRGCEQYF.

The CDR3 DNA is TGTGCCAGCTCACCGACTGGACAGGCCAACACTGAAGCTTTCTTT. Its translation is CASSPTGQANTEAFF. J is TRBJ1-1 and V is TRBV18, with 7 nucleotides matching TRBD1. Germline V gene lookup returns CDR1 KGHSH and CDR2 LQKENI. This CDR3 has 15 amino acids. The V and J ends lost 3 bases and 2 bases, in that order; junction bases with no gene match: 6. Drawing the rest from reference TRBV18 and TRBJ1-1, the complete variable domain is NAGVMQNPRHLVRRRGQEARLRCSPMKGHSHVYWYRQLPEEGLKFMVYLQKENIIDESGMPKERFSAEFPKEGPSILRIQQVVRGDSAAYFCASSPTGQANTEAFFGQGTRLTVV.

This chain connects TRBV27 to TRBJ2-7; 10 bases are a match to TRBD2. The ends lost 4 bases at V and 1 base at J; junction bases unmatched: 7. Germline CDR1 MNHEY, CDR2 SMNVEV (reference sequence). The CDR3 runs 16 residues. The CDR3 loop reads CASSSLAGAPSYEQYF. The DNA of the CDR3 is TGTGCCAGCAGTTCTCTAGCGGGAGCCCCATCCTACGAGCAGTACTTC.

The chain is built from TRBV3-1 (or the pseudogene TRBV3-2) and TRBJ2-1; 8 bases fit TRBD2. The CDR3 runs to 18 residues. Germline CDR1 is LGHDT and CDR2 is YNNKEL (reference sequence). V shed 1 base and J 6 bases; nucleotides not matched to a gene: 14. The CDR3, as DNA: TGTGCCAGCAGCCAAGTCCCGGGACTAGTTGTCGGTATCAATGAGCAGTTCTTC. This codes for CASSQVPGLVVGINEQFF.

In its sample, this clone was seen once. CDR3 bases: TGTGCCAGCAGCCCTCCGGGACAGGGCTTCTACGAGCAGTACTTC. Translation: CASSPPGQGFYEQYF. This chain joins TRBV14 and TRBJ2-7; 9 bases match TRBD1. V lost 4 bases and J lost 3; bases outside the gene matches: 7. In germline, CDR1 is SGHDN, CDR2 FVKESK. The CDR3 consists of 15 residues.

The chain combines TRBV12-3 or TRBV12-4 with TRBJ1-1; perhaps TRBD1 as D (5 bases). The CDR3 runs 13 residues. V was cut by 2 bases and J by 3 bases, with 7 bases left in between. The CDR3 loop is CASSLRGDTEAFF. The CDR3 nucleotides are TGTGCCAGCAGTTTAAGGGGCGACACTGAAGCTTTCTTT.

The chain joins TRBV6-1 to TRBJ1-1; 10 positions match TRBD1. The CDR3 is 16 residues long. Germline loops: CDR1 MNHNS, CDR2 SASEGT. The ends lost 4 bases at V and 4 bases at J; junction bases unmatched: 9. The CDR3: CASSGAGTGEATEAFF. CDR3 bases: TGTGCCAGCAGTGGGGCCGGGACAGGGGAGGCCACTGAAGCTTTCTTT.

The CDR3 loop reads CASSQGPGQGQETQYF. The CDR3, as DNA: TGCGCCAGCAGCCAAGGTCCGGGACAGGGTCAGGAGACCCAGTACTTC. This chain connects TRBV4-1 to TRBJ2-5; 9 bases line up with TRBD1. The CDR3 runs to 16 residues. Germline V gene lookup returns CDR1 MGHRA and CDR2 YSYEKL. V shed 1 base and J 5 bases; nucleotides not matched to a gene: 8.

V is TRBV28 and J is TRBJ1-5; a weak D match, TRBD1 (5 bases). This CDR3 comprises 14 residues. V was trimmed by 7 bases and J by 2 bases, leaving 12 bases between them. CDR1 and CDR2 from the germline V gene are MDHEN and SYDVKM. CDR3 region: CASTTQGGNQPQHF. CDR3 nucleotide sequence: TGTGCCAGCACCACTCAGGGCGGCAATCAGCCCCAGCATTTT.